These T cell receptor beta chains were read from a single sample in a study of blood T cells in healthy people across ages. In TCRdb, the 5' RACE reads were re-called with MiXCR into one record per CDR3 protein. The table has 650,000 to 700,000 distinct CDR3 sequences, about 34% seen once; the top ten hold 15%. Sequencing input: blood. The origin of the receptors is a woman of 80 years or more in good health. The CDR3 runs from the conserved cysteine through the conserved F or W. Each record gives: J gene, clone size, V gene, D gene, CDR3 DNA, CDR3 protein. D genes are given only for firm matches. Clone sizes are given selectively: once, few, many, or a class where the clone is expanded.

>TRBJ2-1|many|TRBV20-1|.
TGCAGTGCATCCGAACCGGGCCAGGGCAATGAGCAGTTCTTC
CSASEPGQGNEQFF
>TRBJ2-1|many|TRBV4-2|.
TGTGCCAGCAGCCAAGGTGGGGGGGCCATTAATCGCAATGAGCAGTTCTTC
CASSQGGGAINRNEQFF
>TRBJ2-1|.|TRBV4-1|TRBD2
TGCGCCAGCAGCCAAACTAGCGGTACCTACAATGAGCAGTTCTTC
CASSQTSGTYNEQFF
>TRBJ2-3|many|TRBV7-2|TRBD1
TGTGCCAGCAGCCAGAGGGTACGGGCAGGGGGTCAAGATACGCAGTATTTT
CASSQRVRAGGQDTQYF
>TRBJ2-6|few|TRBV4-3|.
TGCGCCAGCAGCCAAGATCCAGGGTTGGGGGCCAACGTCCTGACTTTC
CASSQDPGLGANVLTF
>TRBJ1-1|once|TRBV5-5|.
TGTGCCAGCAGCTTGCTCGACCGGGGTGAAGCTTTCTTT
CASSLLDRGEAFF
>TRBJ2-3|many|TRBV10-3|.
TGTGCCATCAGTGAGGGGACGGCCACAGATACGCAGTATTTT
CAISEGTATDTQYF
>TRBJ1-2|.|TRBV5-1|.
TGCGCCAGCGCCCAGGACGGGAACTATGGCTACACCTTC
CASAQDGNYGYTF
>TRBJ1-1|.|TRBV2|.
TGTGCCAGCAGTGAAGCCCGGACAGTGAACACTGAAGCTTTCTTT
CASSEARTVNTEAFF
>TRBJ2-7|many|TRBV12-3/TRBV12-4|TRBD1
TGTGCCAGCAGTACAGGGGGCCCAAGGTACGAGCAGTACTTC
CASSTGGPRYEQYF
>TRBJ1-5|.|TRBV12-3/TRBV12-4|.
TGTGCCAGCACCACGTGGGGGGGTGGTCAGCCCCAGCATTTT
CASTTWGGGQPQHF
>TRBJ1-1|many|TRBV12-3/TRBV12-4|TRBD1
TGTGCCAGCAGTTCTCCGGGACAGCCAGGAGGGGACACTGAAGCTTTCTTT
CASSSPGQPGGDTEAFF
>TRBJ2-7|many|TRBV18|.
TGTGCCAGCTCACCACCGACCGCCTACGAGCAGTACTTC
CASSPPTAYEQYF
>TRBJ2-5|.|TRBV28|TRBD1
TGTGCCAGTGGTTTTTCAGGGGGCAGAGAGACCCAGTACTTC
CASGFSGGRETQYF
>TRBJ1-5|many|TRBV12-3/TRBV12-4|.
TGTGCCAGCAGTTTGGGGGTGGGCAATCAGCCCCAGCATTTT
CASSLGVGNQPQHF
>TRBJ2-2|few|TRBV10-3|.
TGTGCCATCAGTGAGTTTAATGTGGTTAGCCGAACCGGGGAGCTGTTTTTT
CAISEFNVVSRTGELFF
>TRBJ1-1|.|TRBV5-1|TRBD1
TGCGCCAGCAGCCGACCCGACAGGGCATCGAACACTGAAGCTTTCTTT
CASSRPDRASNTEAFF
>TRBJ2-5|many|TRBV7-2|.
TGTGCCAGCAGCTCCCCGGCGCAAGGGTACCAAGAGACCCAGTACTTC
CASSSPAQGYQETQYF
>TRBJ2-1|many|TRBV29-1|.
TGCAGCGTTGGCCACGGGCCAGGTGAGCAGTTCTTC
CSVGHGPGEQFF